Listed below are T cell receptor beta chains from one sample, sequenced in a study of cytomegalovirus exposure and HLA in healthy donors. The repertoire was sequenced with immunoSEQ multiplex PCR; TCRdb's copy has only in-frame clones and lacks some. The profile shows roughly 120,000 clones, about 78% of them singletons. Sequencing used PBMCs. The receptors derive from a woman between 35 and 50 years old in good health and CMV-seropositive. Each CDR3 is given with its conserved first and last residue. The D gene is left open where the match is weak. Clone sizes are given selectively: once, few, many, or a class where the clone is expanded.

D	size	V	J	CDR3	DNA
NA	few	TRBV18	TRBJ2-1	CASSLGGDEQFF	TGTGCCAGCTCCTTAGGGGGTGATGAGCAGTTCTTC
NA	NA	TRBV11-3	TRBJ1-1	CASSTTGFTEAFF	TGTGCCAGCAGCACCACAGGGTTCACTGAAGCTTTCTTT
NA	NA	TRBV5-6	TRBJ2-7	CASSYDSGREQYF	TGTGCCAGCAGCTATGACAGCGGGCGCGAGCAGTACTTC
NA	NA	TRBV6-5	TRBJ2-7	CASSRDRYLYEQYF	TGTGCCAGCAGCCGCGACAGGTATCTTTACGAGCAGTACTTC
TRBD1	NA	TRBV7-9	TRBJ1-4	CASSRGQGPEKLFF	TGTGCCAGCAGCCGCGGACAGGGGCCTGAAAAACTGTTTTTT
NA	NA	TRBV7-8	TRBJ2-5	CASSLGQPGTQYF	TGTGCCAGCAGCTTAGGGCAGCCGGGGACCCAGTACTTC
NA	once	TRBV10-3	TRBJ2-5	CAISYGQGSETQYF	TGTGCCATCAGTTACGGGCAGGGTAGCGAGACCCAGTACTTC
TRBD1	NA	TRBV5-1	TRBJ1-4	CASSLDREREKLFF	TGCGCCAGCAGCCTGGACAGGGAGCGCGAAAAACTGTTTTTT
NA	NA	TRBV2	TRBJ1-2	CASSEDRFDYGYTF	TGTGCCAGCAGCGAAGACAGGTTCGACTATGGCTACACCTTC
NA	NA	TRBV5-1	TRBJ2-7	CASSLGAGEQYF	TGCGCCAGCAGCTTGGGGGCGGGCGAGCAGTACTTC
NA	NA	TRBV14	TRBJ2-5	CASSQELADEKTQYF	TGTGCCAGCAGCCAAGAGTTAGCGGACGAAAAGACCCAGTACTTC
TRBD2	NA	TRBV29-1	TRBJ2-3	CSTSLAGVSGDTQYF	TGCAGCACATCCCTAGCGGGGGTCTCCGGAGATACGCAGTATTTT
TRBD2	NA	TRBV12-5	TRBJ2-2	CASAPPGGGELFF	TGTGCTAGTGCCCCCCCGGGGGGCGGGGAGCTGTTTTTT
TRBD1	NA	TRBV11-1	TRBJ2-7	CASSARGTGGKIYEQYF	TGTGCCAGCAGCGCCAGAGGGACAGGGGGAAAAATTTACGAGCAGTACTTC
NA	few	TRBV9	TRBJ1-2	CASSSQGGGNYGYTF	TGTGCCAGCAGCTCCCAGGGAGGGGGGAACTATGGCTACACCTTC
NA	NA	TRBV18	TRBJ2-1	CASSQGLVGEQFF	TGTGCCAGCTCACAGGGACTTGTCGGGGAGCAGTTCTTC
TRBD1	NA	TRBV7-6	TRBJ1-4	CASSLSGQRNEKLFF	TGTGCCAGCAGCTTGTCGGGACAGAGAAATGAAAAACTGTTTTTT
NA	NA	TRBV7-2	TRBJ1-4	CASSEDSFKANEKLFF	TGTGCCAGCAGCGAAGACTCCTTCAAGGCTAATGAAAAACTGTTTTTT
NA	NA	TRBV4-2	TRBJ2-7	CASSQETDSTYEQYF	TGTGCCAGCAGCCAAGAAACTGACAGCACCTACGAGCAGTACTTC
NA	few	TRBV11-2	TRBJ1-1	CASSLVNSPRLPEAFF	TGTGCCAGCAGCTTAGTAAACAGCCCGCGCCTACCTGAAGCTTTCTTT
NA	few	TRBV11-3	TRBJ2-1	CASSQGDTYNEQFF	TGTGCCAGCAGCCAAGGGGACACCTACAATGAGCAGTTCTTC
TRBD1	NA	TRBV9	TRBJ2-5	CASSAGGAETQYF	TGTGCCAGCAGCGCAGGGGGCGCCGAGACCCAGTACTTC
NA	NA	TRBV4-3	TRBJ1-5	CASSQDPRGNQPQHF	TGCGCCAGCAGCCAAGATCCCAGGGGCAATCAGCCCCAGCATTTT
NA	NA	TRBV5-1	TRBJ1-2	CASSLLGGGYGYTF	TGCGCCAGCAGCTTGTTAGGGGGTGGCTATGGCTACACCTTC
TRBD1	NA	TRBV6-5	TRBJ2-5	CASSYSGTGHSETQYF	TGTGCCAGCAGTTACTCGGGGACAGGGCACTCGGAGACCCAGTACTTC
TRBD1	NA	TRBV5-1	TRBJ1-2	CASSPRTGGTYGYTF	TGCGCCAGCAGCCCCCGGACAGGGGGCACCTATGGCTACACCTTC
TRBD1	NA	TRBV5-1	TRBJ1-2	CASSLNRDRGGYTF	TGCGCCAGCAGCTTAAACCGGGACAGGGGTGGCTACACCTTC
TRBD1	NA	TRBV12-5	TRBJ1-1	CASGSGQGDTEAFF	TGTGCTAGTGGTTCAGGACAGGGGGACACTGAAGCTTTCTTT
NA	NA	TRBV2	TRBJ1-1	CASSEGGTEAFF	TGTGCCAGCAGTGAGGGGGGCACTGAAGCTTTCTTT
NA	NA	TRBV16	TRBJ1-5	CASSRGQTQHF	TGTGCCAGCAGCCGGGGGCAGACCCAGCATTTT
NA	NA	TRBV7-3	TRBJ2-5	CASSPINGEETQYF	TGTGCCAGCAGCCCGATCAACGGAGAAGAGACCCAGTACTTC
TRBD1	NA	TRBV5-1	TRBJ1-1	CASSLDQTGRGTEAFF	TGCGCCAGCAGCTTGGACCAGACAGGGCGAGGAACTGAAGCTTTCTTT
TRBD1	NA	TRBV4-1	TRBJ2-5	CASSQLLGQGGETQYF	TGCGCCAGCAGCCAACTCCTTGGACAGGGGGGAGAGACCCAGTACTTC
TRBD1	few	TRBV6-5	TRBJ2-5	CASRRQGGLRETQYF	TGTGCCAGCAGGAGACAGGGGGGGTTGAGAGAGACCCAGTACTTC
NA	NA	TRBV7-9	TRBJ1-2	CASSLPGLSWGYGYTF	TGTGCCAGCAGCTTGCCGGGACTCTCCTGGGGGTATGGCTACACCTTC
TRBD1	NA	TRBV10-3	TRBJ1-1	CAITMDRESTEAFF	TGTGCCATCACCATGGACAGGGAAAGTACTGAAGCTTTCTTT
NA	NA	TRBV7-8	TRBJ1-4	CASSLEGSGDEKLFF	TGTGCCAGCAGCTTAGAGGGGTCGGGAGACGAAAAACTGTTTTTT
NA	NA	TRBV11-2	TRBJ2-7	CASSPHTGTYEQYF	TGTGCCAGCAGCCCACATACGGGAACCTACGAGCAGTACTTC
NA	NA	TRBV5-6	TRBJ2-1	CASSRRGNEQFF	TGTGCCAGCAGCCGCCGGGGAAATGAGCAGTTCTTC
NA	NA	TRBV19	TRBJ1-1	CASSTLSGGTEAFF	TGTGCCAGTAGTACCCTTTCGGGGGGCACTGAAGCTTTCTTT
TRBD2	NA	TRBV5-8	TRBJ2-2	CASSPTSGGYTGELFF	TGTGCCAGCAGCCCGACTAGCGGGGGATACACCGGGGAGCTGTTTTTT
TRBD1	NA	TRBV5-1	TRBJ2-7	CASSTPGTGKNEQYF	TGCGCCAGCAGCACACCCGGGACAGGGAAAAACGAGCAGTACTTC
NA	once	TRBV5-1	TRBJ2-1	CASSDDRGYNEQFF	TGCGCCAGCAGCGACGACCGCGGTTACAATGAGCAGTTCTTC
NA	NA	TRBV7-2	TRBJ1-1	CASSSPRPETEAFF	TGTGCCAGCAGCTCACCCCGACCGGAGACTGAAGCTTTCTTT
TRBD1	NA	TRBV6-6	TRBJ1-6	CASTGTGIEGNSPLHF	TGTGCCAGCACCGGGACAGGGATCGAGGGTAATTCACCCCTCCACTTT
NA	NA	TRBV7-3	TRBJ2-2	CASSLLIDTGELFF	TGTGCCAGCAGCTTACTCATAGACACCGGGGAGCTGTTTTTT
NA	NA	TRBV4-1	TRBJ2-7	CASSQGTLAVRYEQYF	TGCGCCAGCAGCCAAGGGACTTTAGCGGTTAGATACGAGCAGTACTTC
TRBD1	few	TRBV29-1	TRBJ1-2	CSVGWTGGYEGYTF	TGCAGCGTTGGCTGGACAGGGGGCTACGAGGGCTACACCTTC
NA	NA	TRBV5-6	TRBJ2-5	CASSLVAVEETQYF	TGTGCCAGCAGCTTGGTGGCTGTCGAAGAGACCCAGTACTTC
NA	NA	TRBV15	TRBJ1-2	CATSRAGREDYGYTF	TGTGCCACCAGCAGAGCGGGGAGGGAGGACTATGGCTACACCTTC
NA	few	TRBV7-2	TRBJ1-1	CASRRYDTEAFF	TGTGCCAGCAGGCGGTACGACACTGAAGCTTTCTTT
TRBD1	NA	TRBV5-5	TRBJ1-1	CASSLWGLDRGTEAFF	TGTGCCAGCAGCTTGTGGGGGTTGGACAGGGGCACTGAAGCTTTCTTT
NA	NA	TRBV6-1	TRBJ1-5	CASSSQPQHF	TGTGCCAGCAGTAGCCAGCCCCAGCATTTT
TRBD1	once	TRBV6-5	TRBJ1-2	CASRPGTGYGYTF	TGTGCCAGCAGACCTGGGACAGGATATGGCTACACCTTC
NA	NA	TRBV30	TRBJ1-4	CAWPPGKLFF	TGTGCCTGGCCCCCGGGGAAACTGTTTTTT
NA	NA	TRBV29-1	TRBJ1-1	CSVLRRDEAFF	TGCAGCGTCCTAAGACGGGATGAAGCTTTCTTT
TRBD1	few	TRBV18	TRBJ1-1	CASSPRGTGTTEAFF	TGTGCCAGCTCACCGCGCGGGACAGGGACGACTGAAGCTTTCTTT